The 27 T cell receptor beta chains in this list originate from one sample, sequenced in a study of T-cell reconstitution after alpha-beta-depleted transplantation in children. Preparation of the TCRbeta library involved a method that used unique molecular identifiers. MiXCR was run by TCRdb on the PCR reads, yielding one entry per CDR3 protein. The data hold over 200,000 distinct CDR3 sequences, with roughly 9.1% observed a single time. The input for sequencing was PBMCs, mostly from graft donor cells, taken 360 days after TCRalphabeta/CD19-depleted stem cell transplant. These receptors were collected from a male patient aged 2-15 years who had a stem cell transplant for acute myeloid leukemia, so the T cells may come from the graft donor.

The chain carries TRBV5-1 and TRBJ2-1; 9 nucleotides match TRBD2. Trimming took 3 bases from V and 9 from J; bases not matched to a gene: 4. The germline gives CDR1 SGHRS, CDR2 YFSETQ. CDR3 length equals 13 residues. Here the CDR3 reads CASSSGLAGEQFF. Written as DNA, the CDR3 is TGCGCCAGCAGCTCGGGACTAGCTGGTGAGCAGTTCTTC. The full variable domain, in which reference TRBV5-1 and TRBJ2-1 provide the parts outside the CDR3, is KAGVTQTPRYLIKTRGQQVTLSCSPISGHRSVSWYQQTPGQGLQFLFEYFSETQRNKGNFPGRFSGRQFSNSRSEMNVSTLELGDSALYLCASSSGLAGEQFFGPGTRLTVL.

The chain is built from TRBV3-1 and TRBJ2-2, with TRBD1 matching over 7 bases. Trimming cost V 2 bases and J 7 bases; bases outside gene matches: 4. The CDR3 length is 14 residues. CDR1 LGHDT and CDR2 YNNKEL come from the germline V gene (reference sequence). The CDR3 spells CASSQTGVVGELFF. CDR3 nucleotide sequence: TGTGCCAGCAGCCAAACAGGGGTTGTCGGGGAGCTGTTTTTT.

This clonotype was seen at least ten times. CDR3 loop: CASSLVTGLQGANVLTF. The DNA for the CDR3 is TGTGCCAGCAGTTTGGTCACAGGGCTCCAGGGGGCCAACGTCCTGACTTTC. The chain carries TRBV28 and TRBJ2-6, with a possible D match to TRBD1 (6 bases). The V gene lost 3 bases and the J gene lost 4 bases, with 16 bases spanning the gap. CDR1 and CDR2 (germline): MDHEN, SYDVKM. The CDR3 is 17 residues long.

This clonotype showed up many times. The CDR3, as DNA: TGCAGCGTTGAATCAGCGGGGGAAGAGACCCAGTACTTC. Translation gives CSVESAGEETQYF. V and J are TRBV29-1 and TRBJ2-5, with 8 bases fitting TRBD2. Germline CDR1 and CDR2: SQVTM and ANQGSEA. The length of the CDR3 is 13 residues. V was clipped by 2 bases and J by 3 bases; unmatched bases: 2.

This clonotype has more than one count but fewer than ten. The chain is built from TRBV7-2 and TRBJ1-6; 7 bases are a match to TRBD1. J lost 8 bases, V lost 1 base, and 8 bases had no gene match. The germline V gene has CDR1 SGHTA and CDR2 FQGNSA. The CDR3 consists of 16 residues. CDR3 loop: CASSLESGGGYSPLHF. CDR3 sequence (DNA): TGTGCCAGCAGCTTAGAGTCAGGGGGAGGTTATTCACCCCTCCACTTT.

This clonotype was seen more than once but under ten times. The V and J genes are TRBV25-1 and TRBJ2-4; D could derive from TRBD1 or TRBD2 (5 bases each). The CDR3 totals 18 residues. V lost 4 bases, J lost 0 bases, and 19 bases lay in between. Germline V gives CDR1 MGHDK, CDR2 SYGVNS. CDR3 sequence reads: CASSGPPGTLLAKNIQYF. In nucleotides, the CDR3 is TGTGCCAGCAGTGGCCCTCCCGGGACCTTACTAGCCAAAAACATTCAGTACTTC.

Ten or more counts support this clonotype. V is TRBV4-2 and J is TRBJ1-2; D gene unclear. The V end lost 1 base, the J end lost 4 bases, and 7 bases lay between the germline ends. CDR3 length: 13 amino acids. Germline CDR1 LGHNA, CDR2 YNFKEQ. CDR3 sequence: CASSQGAGYGYTF. CDR3 nucleotide sequence: TGTGCCAGCAGCCAAGGCGCAGGCTATGGCTACACCTTC.

This clonotype has ten or more counts. The chain couples TRBV12-3 or TRBV12-4 to TRBJ2-3; 11 nucleotides line up with TRBD2. With 2 bases clipped from V and 2 bases from J, the junction kept 3 bases outside the gene matches. The CDR3 extends over 16 amino acids. The CDR3 nucleotides are TGTGCCAGCAGTTTACTACTAGCGGGGGACACAGATACGCAGTATTTT. Translated: CASSLLLAGDTDTQYF.

Many counts were recorded for this clonotype. This chain links TRBV3-1 with TRBJ2-5; 8 nucleotides line up with TRBD2. V lost 3 bases, J lost 5 bases, and 5 bases stayed unmatched. Germline CDR1 and CDR2: LGHDT and YNNKEL (reference sequence). This CDR3 region has 14 residues. CDR3 region: CASSQGTSLETQYF. The CDR3 DNA reads as TGTGCCAGCAGCCAGGGGACTAGTTTGGAGACCCAGTACTTC.

This clonotype has ten or more counts. This chain links TRBV5-1 with TRBJ2-7; 10 bases align to TRBD1. Germline trimming cut 0 bases from V and 2 bases from J; bases unmatched to any gene: 8. CDR1 is SGHRS and CDR2 is YFSETQ in the germline V gene. This CDR3 is built from 17 residues. The DNA of the CDR3 is TGCGCCAGCAGCTTGGATCTAGGGACAGGGGATCCCTACGAGCAGTACTTC. Its translation is CASSLDLGTGDPYEQYF.

This clonotype showed up just a few times. The chain links TRBV5-1 to TRBJ2-7; 8 bases are a match to TRBD2. Germline V gene lookup returns CDR1 SGHRS and CDR2 YFSETQ. The ends lost 2 bases at V and 4 bases at J; junction bases unmatched: 11. There are 16 residues in the CDR3. DNA for the CDR3: TGCGCCAGCAGCTTCCTAGCGGGCGGGCAGCTTTACGAGCAGTACTTC. It codes for CASSFLAGGQLYEQYF.

At least ten counts were recorded for this clonotype. CDR3 amino acids: CASSYSSLAGVYEQYF. The CDR3 nucleotides are TGTGCCAGCAGTTACTCGAGTCTAGCGGGAGTCTACGAGCAGTACTTC. V usage is TRBV6-5 and J usage is TRBJ2-7, with 10 bases lining up with TRBD2. In germline, CDR1 is MNHEY, CDR2 SVGAGI. V was clipped by 0 bases and J by 3 bases; unmatched bases: 5. The CDR3 runs to 16 residues.

The V gene is TRBV29-1, the J gene TRBJ1-1; D gene unclear. The CDR3 runs 13 residues. Trimming took 4 bases from V and 1 from J, leaving 10 bases between them. Germline CDR1 SQVTM, CDR2 ANQGSEA. The CDR3 bases are TGCAGCGTTGGAGTCCCGAAGAACACTGAAGCTTTCTTT. Its translation: CSVGVPKNTEAFF.

The chain joins TRBV7-8 to TRBJ2-1; 9 bases line up with TRBD1. This CDR3 comprises 14 residues. The V and J ends lost 5 bases and 3 bases, in that order; junction bases with no gene match: 2. Germline loops: CDR1 SGHVS, CDR2 FQNEAQ. For the CDR3, the DNA is TGTGCCAGCAGCCGGACAGGGGTCTACAATGAGCAGTTCTTC. Translating it yields CASSRTGVYNEQFF.

This clonotype has only a few counts. This chain joins TRBV6-2 or TRBV6-3 and TRBJ2-7, with 8 bases that match TRBD1. Germline V gene data show CDR1 as MNHEY and CDR2 as SVGEGT. The CDR3 covers 14 residues. V was clipped by 8 bases and J by 0 bases; unmatched bases: 6. This CDR3 reads CASVGTGASYEQYV. The CDR3 region has the DNA TGTGCCAGCGTCGGGACAGGCGCCTCCTACGAGCAGTACGTC.

This clonotype was detected ten times or more. The chain uses TRBV25-1 and TRBJ2-7; D gene uncertain. The CDR3 is 16 amino acids. Per germline, CDR1 MGHDK and CDR2 SYGVNS. V lost 1 base and J 3 bases, leaving 16 bases between the germline ends. Here the CDR3 reads CASSEWKDAEFYEQYF. DNA for the CDR3: TGTGCCAGCAGTGAATGGAAGGACGCGGAATTCTACGAGCAGTACTTC.

This clonotype was found a few times. This chain joins TRBV7-2 and TRBJ2-3; D unclear. CDR3 length equals 15 residues. Germline V gives CDR1 SGHTA, CDR2 FQGNSA. With 8 bases removed from V and 3 bases from J, the gap between germline ends came to 18 bases. The CDR3 sequence is CASSPEAVRTDTQYF. CDR3 DNA: TGTGCCAGCTCACCTGAGGCGGTGCGGACAGATACGCAGTATTTT.

V gene TRBV4-2 combines with J gene TRBJ2-1, with 13 positions matching TRBD2. CDR3 size: 18 residues. Looked up from germline, CDR1 is LGHNA and CDR2 is YNFKEQ. V gave up 0 bases and J gave up 10 bases; unmatched junction bases: 12. The CDR3: CASSQDNGRTSGRKEQFF. The CDR3 DNA follows: TGTGCCAGCAGCCAAGATAATGGGAGGACTAGCGGGAGAAAGGAGCAGTTCTTC.

This clonotype was observed a few times. The chain recombines TRBV12-3 or TRBV12-4 with TRBJ1-2; possible D gene TRBD1, 6 bases. The CDR3 contains 14 residues. V was pared by 5 bases and J by 4 bases, with 14 bases between. CDR3: CASSPTGGGYGYTF. In nucleotides, the CDR3 is TGTGCCAGCAGTCCGACAGGCGGTGGCTATGGCTACACCTTC.

This clonotype was seen more than once but under ten times. The chain is built from TRBV5-1 and TRBJ2-5; D may correspond to TRBD1 or TRBD2 (5 bases each). V was pared by 4 bases and J by 5 bases, with 15 bases between. The CDR3 has 14 amino acids. Germline V CDR1 and CDR2: SGHRS, YFSETQ. CDR3 in amino acids: CASSHGGGVETQYF. CDR3 nucleotide sequence: TGCGCCAGCAGCCATGGGGGTGGTGTGGAGACCCAGTACTTC.

This clonotype occurred a few times. The V and J genes are TRBV7-8 and TRBJ1-5, with a tentative D call TRBD1 (6 bases). This CDR3 has 15 amino acids. Germline loops: CDR1 SGHVS, CDR2 FQNEAQ. The V and J ends lost 5 bases and 3 bases respectively, with 14 bases between them. Here the CDR3 DNA reads TGTGCCAGCAGCGACAATCGGGGGCACAATCAGCCCCAGCATTTT. Amino acids: CASSDNRGHNQPQHF.

The chain has TRBV20-1 and TRBJ2-7; 8 bases line up with TRBD1. J gave up 4 bases and V 0 bases, and 8 bases lay outside the gene matches. Germline V gene sequence: CDR1 DFQATT, CDR2 SNEGSKA (reference sequence). The CDR3 runs 15 residues. The DNA of the CDR3 is TGCAGTGCTAGAGATCCCAGGGGGCCAGGTTACGAGCAGTACTTC. It is translated as CSARDPRGPGYEQYF.

A few counts support this clonotype. V and J are TRBV6-1 and TRBJ2-2, with D possibly matching TRBD1 (5 bases). The length of the CDR3 is 15 residues. V dropped 2 bases and J dropped 4 bases, with 11 bases sitting between them. Germline V lookup: CDR1 MNHNS, CDR2 SASEGT. This chain's CDR3 is CASSETQGGTGELFF. The CDR3 DNA reads as TGTGCCAGCAGTGAAACCCAGGGCGGCACCGGGGAGCTGTTTTTT.

This clonotype came up a few times. The chain carries TRBV7-9 and TRBJ2-3, with a tentative D call TRBD1 (5 bases). The V end was cut by 2 bases, the J end by 0 bases, with 9 bases between. The CDR3 length is 15 residues. In germline, CDR1 is SEHNR, CDR2 FQNEAQ (reference sequence). The CDR3, as DNA: TGTGCCAGCAGCTTAAAGGGGCGGAGCACAGATACGCAGTATTTT. It translates to CASSLKGRSTDTQYF.

This chain connects TRBV12-3 or TRBV12-4 to TRBJ2-7; 9 nucleotides agree with TRBD1. The V segment lost 5 bases and the J segment 6 bases; nucleotides outside the gene matches: 5. CDR3 length equals 13 residues. CDR3 in DNA: TGTGCCAGCAGTCTCCAGACAGGGGGCGAGCAGTACGTC. The encoded protein is CASSLQTGGEQYV.

This clonotype was detected many times. The V and J genes are TRBV12-3 or TRBV12-4 and TRBJ2-5, with 8 bases aligning to TRBD2. This CDR3 is built from 14 residues. Losses at the gene ends were 8 bases for V and 3 bases for J; bases not matched to a gene: 8. This chain's CDR3 is CASGRRGGEETQYF. CDR3 bases: TGTGCCAGCGGCCGCCGGGGGGGTGAAGAGACCCAGTACTTC.

J is TRBJ1-6 and V is TRBV5-1; D might be TRBD1 (6 bases). V lost 2 bases and J 10 bases, leaving 13 bases between the germline ends. This CDR3 region has 14 residues. CDR1 is SGHRS and CDR2 is YFSETQ in the germline V gene. CDR3 DNA: TGCGCCAGCAGCTTTGCAGGGGTTGGGTCACCCCTCCACTTT. Translating gives CASSFAGVGSPLHF.